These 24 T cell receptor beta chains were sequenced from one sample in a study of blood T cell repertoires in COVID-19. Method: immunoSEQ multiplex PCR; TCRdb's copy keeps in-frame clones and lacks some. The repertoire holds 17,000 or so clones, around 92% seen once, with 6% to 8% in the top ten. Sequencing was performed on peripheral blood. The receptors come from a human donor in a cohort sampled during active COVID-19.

CDR3 loop: CASKGLAVETQYF. The CDR3 nucleotides read TGTGCCAGTAAAGGTCTAGCGGTGGAGACCCAGTACTTC. This chain connects TRBV19 to TRBJ2-5; 7 nucleotides agree with TRBD2. Looked up from germline, CDR1 is LNHDA and CDR2 is SQIVND (reference sequence). The CDR3 totals 13 residues. V shed 7 bases, J shed 5 bases, and the junction held 7 bases outside the gene matches.

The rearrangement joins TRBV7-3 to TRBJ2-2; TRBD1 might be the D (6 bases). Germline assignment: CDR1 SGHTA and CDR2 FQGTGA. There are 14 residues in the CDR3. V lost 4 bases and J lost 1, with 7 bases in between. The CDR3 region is CASSSGQNTGELFF. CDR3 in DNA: TGTGCCAGCAGCTCGGGACAGAACACCGGGGAGCTGTTTTTT.

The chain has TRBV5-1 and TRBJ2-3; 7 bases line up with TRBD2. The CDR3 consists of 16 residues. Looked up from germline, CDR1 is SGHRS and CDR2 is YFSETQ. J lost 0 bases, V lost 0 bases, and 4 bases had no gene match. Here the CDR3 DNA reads TGCGCCAGCAGCTTGGAGCCAGCGGGGAGCACAGATACGCAGTATTTT. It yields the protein CASSLEPAGSTDTQYF.

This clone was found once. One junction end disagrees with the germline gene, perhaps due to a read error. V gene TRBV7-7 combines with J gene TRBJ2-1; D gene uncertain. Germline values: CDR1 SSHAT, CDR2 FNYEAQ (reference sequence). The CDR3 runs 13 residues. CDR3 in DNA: TGTGCTAGCAGCTTGTCGGGTTACAATGAGCAGTTCTTC. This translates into CASSLSGYNEQFF. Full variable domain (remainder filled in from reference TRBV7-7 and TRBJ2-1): GAGVSQSPRYKVTKRGQDVTLRCDPISSHATLYWYQQALGQGPEFLTYFNYEAQPDKSGLPSDRFSAERPEGSISTLTIQRTEQRDSAMYRCASSLSGYNEQFFGPGTRLTVL.

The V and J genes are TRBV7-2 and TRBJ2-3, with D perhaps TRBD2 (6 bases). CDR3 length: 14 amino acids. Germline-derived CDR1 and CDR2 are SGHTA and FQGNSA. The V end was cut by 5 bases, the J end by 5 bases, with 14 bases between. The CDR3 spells CASSPGWGGDTQYF. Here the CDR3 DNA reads TGTGCCAGCAGCCCCGGGTGGGGAGGAGATACGCAGTATTTT.

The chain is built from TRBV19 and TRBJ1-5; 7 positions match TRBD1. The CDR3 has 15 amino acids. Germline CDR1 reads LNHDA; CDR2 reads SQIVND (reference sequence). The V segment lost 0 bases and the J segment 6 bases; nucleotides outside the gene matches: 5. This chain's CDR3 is CASSIDRQGVQPQHF. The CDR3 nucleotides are TGTGCCAGTAGTATAGATCGACAGGGTGTTCAGCCCCAGCATTTT.

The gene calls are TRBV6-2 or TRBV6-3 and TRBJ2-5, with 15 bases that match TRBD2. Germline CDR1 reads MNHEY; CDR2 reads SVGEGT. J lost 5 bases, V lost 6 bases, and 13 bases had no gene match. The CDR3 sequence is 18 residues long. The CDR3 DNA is TGTGCCAGCAGCGGACTAGCGGGGGGGCAATTGAGAGGGGAGACCCAGTACTTC. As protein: CASSGLAGGQLRGETQYF.

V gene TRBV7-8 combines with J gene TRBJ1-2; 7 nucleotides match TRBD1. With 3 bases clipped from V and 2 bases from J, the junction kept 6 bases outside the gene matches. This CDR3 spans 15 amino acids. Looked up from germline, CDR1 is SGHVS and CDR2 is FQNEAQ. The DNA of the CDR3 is TGTGCCAGCAGCTTGGGGGGCAGGGGGAACTATGGCTACACCTTC. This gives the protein CASSLGGRGNYGYTF.

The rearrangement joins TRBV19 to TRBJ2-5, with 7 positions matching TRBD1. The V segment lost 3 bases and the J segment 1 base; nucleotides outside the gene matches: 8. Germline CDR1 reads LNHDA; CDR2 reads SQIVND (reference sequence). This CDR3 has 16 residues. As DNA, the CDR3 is TGTGCCAGTAGTATTAATAGGGGGCACTTCCAAGAGACCCAGTACTTC. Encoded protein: CASSINRGHFQETQYF.

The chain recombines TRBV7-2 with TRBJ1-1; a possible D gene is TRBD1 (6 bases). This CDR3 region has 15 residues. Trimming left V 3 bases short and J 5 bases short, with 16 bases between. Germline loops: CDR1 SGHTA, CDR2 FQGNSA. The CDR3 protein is CASSFAGGWWTEAFF. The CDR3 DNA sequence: TGTGCCAGCAGCTTCGCGGGGGGCTGGTGGACTGAAGCTTTCTTT.

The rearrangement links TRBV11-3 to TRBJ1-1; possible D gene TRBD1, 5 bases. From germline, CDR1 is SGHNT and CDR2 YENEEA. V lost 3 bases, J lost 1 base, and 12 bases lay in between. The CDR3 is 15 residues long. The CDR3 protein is CASSFRTGGNTEAFF. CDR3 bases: TGTGCCAGCAGCTTCAGGACCGGGGGGAACACTGAAGCTTTCTTT. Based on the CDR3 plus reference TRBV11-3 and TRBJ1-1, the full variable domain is EAGVVQSPRYKIIEKKQPVAFWCNPISGHNTLYWYLQNLGQGPELLIRYENEEAVDDSQLPKDRFSAERLKGVDSTLKIQPAELGDSAVYLCASSFRTGGNTEAFFGQGTRLTVV.

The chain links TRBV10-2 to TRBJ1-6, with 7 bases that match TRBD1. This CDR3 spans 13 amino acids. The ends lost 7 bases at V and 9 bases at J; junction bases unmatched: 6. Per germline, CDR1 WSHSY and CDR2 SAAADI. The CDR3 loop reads CASIDRASSPLHF. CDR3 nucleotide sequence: TGCGCCAGCATTGACAGGGCGAGTTCACCCCTCCACTTT.

The CDR3 protein is CSVVGGTGYGGYTF. As DNA, the CDR3 is TGCAGCGTTGTAGGCGGGACAGGGTACGGCGGCTACACCTTC. The J gene is TRBJ1-2, the V gene TRBV29-1, with 9 bases identical to TRBD1. Trimming removed 4 bases from V and 8 bases from J; junction bases left unmatched: 11. CDR3 length: 14 amino acids. In germline, CDR1 is SQVTM, CDR2 ANQGSEA.

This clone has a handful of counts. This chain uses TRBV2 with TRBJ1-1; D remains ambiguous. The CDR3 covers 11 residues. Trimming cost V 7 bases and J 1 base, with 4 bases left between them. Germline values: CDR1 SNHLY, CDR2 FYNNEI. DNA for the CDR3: TGTGCCAGCACTAGGAACACTGAAGCTTTCTTT. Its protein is CASTRNTEAFF.

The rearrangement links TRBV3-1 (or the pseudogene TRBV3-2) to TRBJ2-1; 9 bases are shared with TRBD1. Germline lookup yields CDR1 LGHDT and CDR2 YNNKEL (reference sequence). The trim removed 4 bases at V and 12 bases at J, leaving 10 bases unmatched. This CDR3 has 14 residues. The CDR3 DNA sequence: TGTGCCAGCAGCCTGGGACAGGGTCTCCCTGGGCAGTTCTTC. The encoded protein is CASSLGQGLPGQFF.

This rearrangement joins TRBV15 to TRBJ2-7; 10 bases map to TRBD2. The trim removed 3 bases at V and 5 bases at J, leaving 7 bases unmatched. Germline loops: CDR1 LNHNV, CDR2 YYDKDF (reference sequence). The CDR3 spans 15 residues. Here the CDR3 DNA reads TGTGCCACCAGCAGGCAGGGACTAGCGTTCCACGAGCAGTACTTC. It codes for CATSRQGLAFHEQYF.

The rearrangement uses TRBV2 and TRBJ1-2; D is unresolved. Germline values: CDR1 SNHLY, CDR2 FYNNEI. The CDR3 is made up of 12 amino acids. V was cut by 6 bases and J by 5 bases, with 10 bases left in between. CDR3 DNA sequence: TGTGCCAGCAGACTTTATGGTTATGGCTACACCTTC. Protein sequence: CASRLYGYGYTF.

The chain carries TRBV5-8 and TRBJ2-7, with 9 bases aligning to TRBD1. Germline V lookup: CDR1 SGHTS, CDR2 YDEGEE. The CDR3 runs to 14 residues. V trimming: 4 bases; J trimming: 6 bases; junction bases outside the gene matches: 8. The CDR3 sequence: CASSAGQGQLEQYF. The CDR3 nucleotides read TGTGCCAGCAGCGCCGGACAGGGGCAACTCGAGCAGTACTTC.

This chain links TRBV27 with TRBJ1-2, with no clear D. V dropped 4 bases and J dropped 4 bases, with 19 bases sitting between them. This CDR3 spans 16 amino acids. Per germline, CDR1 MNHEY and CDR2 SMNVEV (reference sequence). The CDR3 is CASSSAVGTTTYGYTF. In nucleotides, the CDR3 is TGTGCCAGCAGTTCAGCGGTGGGTACTACGACCTATGGCTACACCTTC.

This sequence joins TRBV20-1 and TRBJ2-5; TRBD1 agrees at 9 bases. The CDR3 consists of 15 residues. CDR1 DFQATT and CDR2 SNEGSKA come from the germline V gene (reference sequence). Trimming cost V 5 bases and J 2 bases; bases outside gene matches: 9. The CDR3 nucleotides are TGCAGTGCTCGTGGGACAGGGCATGGGCAAGAGACCCAGTACTTC. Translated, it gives CSARGTGHGQETQYF.

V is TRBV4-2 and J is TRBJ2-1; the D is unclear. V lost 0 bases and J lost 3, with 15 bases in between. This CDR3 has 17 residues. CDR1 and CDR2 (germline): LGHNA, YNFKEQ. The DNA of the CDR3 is TGTGCCAGCAGCCAAGATCGCGACCACAGCTTCTACAATGAGCAGTTCTTC. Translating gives CASSQDRDHSFYNEQFF.

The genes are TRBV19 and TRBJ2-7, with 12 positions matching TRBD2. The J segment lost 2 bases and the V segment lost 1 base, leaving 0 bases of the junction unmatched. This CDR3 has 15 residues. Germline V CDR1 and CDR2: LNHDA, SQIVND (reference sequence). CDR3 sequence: CASSIGTSGTYEQYF. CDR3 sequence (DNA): TGTGCCAGTAGTATAGGGACTAGCGGGACCTACGAGCAGTACTTC.

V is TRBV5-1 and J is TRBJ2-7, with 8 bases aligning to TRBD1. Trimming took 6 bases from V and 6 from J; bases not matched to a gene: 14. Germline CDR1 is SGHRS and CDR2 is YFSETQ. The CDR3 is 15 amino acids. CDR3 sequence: CASKEPGTGQGEQYF. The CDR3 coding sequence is TGCGCCAGCAAGGAACCCGGGACAGGCCAGGGCGAGCAGTACTTC. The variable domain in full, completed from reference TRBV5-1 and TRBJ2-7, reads KAGVTQTPRYLIKTRGQQVTLSCSPISGHRSVSWYQQTPGQGLQFLFEYFSETQRNKGNFPGRFSGRQFSNSRSEMNVSTLELGDSALYLCASKEPGTGQGEQYFGPGTRLTVT.

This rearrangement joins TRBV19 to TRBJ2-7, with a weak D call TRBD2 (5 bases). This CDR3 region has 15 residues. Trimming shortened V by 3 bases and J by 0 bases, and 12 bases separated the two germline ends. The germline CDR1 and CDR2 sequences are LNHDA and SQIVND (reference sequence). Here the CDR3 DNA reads TGTGCCAGTAGTATTGCGGGCACATACTCCTACGAGCAGTACTTC. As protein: CASSIAGTYSYEQYF.